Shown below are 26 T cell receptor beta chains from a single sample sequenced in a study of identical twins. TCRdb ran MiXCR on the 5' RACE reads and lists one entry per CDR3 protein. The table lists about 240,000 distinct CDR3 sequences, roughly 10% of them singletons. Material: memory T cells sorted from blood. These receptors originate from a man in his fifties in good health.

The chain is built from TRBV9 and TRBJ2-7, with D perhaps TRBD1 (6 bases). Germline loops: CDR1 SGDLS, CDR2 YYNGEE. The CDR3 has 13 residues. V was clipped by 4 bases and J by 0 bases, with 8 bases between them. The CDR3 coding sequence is TGTGCCAGCAGCCGACAGGCCTCCTACGAGCAGTACTTC. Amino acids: CASSRQASYEQYF. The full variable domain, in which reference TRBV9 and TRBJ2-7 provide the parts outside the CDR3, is DSGVTQTPKHLITATGQRVTLRCSPRSGDLSVYWYQQSLDQGLQFLIQYYNGEERAKGNILERFSAQQFPDLHSELNLSSLELGDSALYFCASSRQASYEQYFGPGTRLTVT.

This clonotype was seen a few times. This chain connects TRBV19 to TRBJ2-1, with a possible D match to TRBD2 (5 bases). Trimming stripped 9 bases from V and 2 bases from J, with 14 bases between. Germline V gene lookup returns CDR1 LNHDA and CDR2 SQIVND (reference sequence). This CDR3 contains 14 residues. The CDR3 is CASSDVGTYNEQFF. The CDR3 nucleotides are TGTGCCAGCTCGGATGTCGGGACCTACAATGAGCAGTTCTTC.

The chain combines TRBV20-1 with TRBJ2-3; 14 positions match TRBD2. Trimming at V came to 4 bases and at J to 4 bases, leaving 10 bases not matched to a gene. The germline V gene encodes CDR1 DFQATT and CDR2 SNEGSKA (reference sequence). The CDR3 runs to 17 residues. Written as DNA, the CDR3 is TGCAGTGCTACCGGGACTAGCGGGAGTGGGGTTGCAGATACGCAGTATTTT. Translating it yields CSATGTSGSGVADTQYF.

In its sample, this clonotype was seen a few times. CDR3 region: CSVEDGGTITEAFF. CDR3 nucleotide sequence: TGCAGCGTTGAGGACGGTGGAACGATCACTGAAGCTTTCTTT. The chain is built from TRBV29-1 and TRBJ1-1; D gene ambiguous. Germline CDR1 SQVTM, CDR2 ANQGSEA. The CDR3 runs to 14 residues. V shed 3 bases and J shed 4 bases, with 15 bases lying between them.

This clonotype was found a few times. This CDR3 reads CASSIQSGRAETQYF. The CDR3 coding sequence is TGTGCCAGCAGCATTCAATCGGGGAGGGCAGAGACCCAGTACTTC. The chain carries TRBV6-1 and TRBJ2-5, with 7 bases matching TRBD2. The length of the CDR3 is 15 residues. V shed 6 bases and J 4 bases; nucleotides not matched to a gene: 11. Germline CDR1 MNHNS, CDR2 SASEGT.

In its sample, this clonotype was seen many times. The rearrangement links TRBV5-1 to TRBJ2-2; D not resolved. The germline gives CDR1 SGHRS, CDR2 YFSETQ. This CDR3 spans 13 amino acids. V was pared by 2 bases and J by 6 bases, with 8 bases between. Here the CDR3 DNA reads TGCGCCAGCAGCTTACGGAGCGCCGGGGAGCTGTTTTTT. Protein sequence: CASSLRSAGELFF.

In nucleotides, the CDR3 is TGTGCCAGCAGTTATCAGGGGATGGGCACAGATACGCAGTATTTT. It codes for CASSYQGMGTDTQYF. The rearrangement joins TRBV6-2 or TRBV6-3 to TRBJ2-3, with D possibly matching TRBD1 (6 bases). This CDR3 contains 15 residues. Trimming removed 3 bases at V and 1 base at J, with 11 bases between. The germline CDR1 and CDR2 sequences are MNHEY and SVGEGT.

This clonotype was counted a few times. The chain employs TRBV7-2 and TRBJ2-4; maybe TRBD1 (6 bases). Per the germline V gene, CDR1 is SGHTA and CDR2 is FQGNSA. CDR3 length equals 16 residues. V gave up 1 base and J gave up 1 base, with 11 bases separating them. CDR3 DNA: TGTGCCAGCAGCTTAGAACAGGGATCGGCCAAAAACATTCAGTACTTC. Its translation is CASSLEQGSAKNIQYF. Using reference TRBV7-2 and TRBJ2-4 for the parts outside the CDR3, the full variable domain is GAGVSQSPSNKVTEKGKDVELRCDPISGHTALYWYRQSLGQGLEFLIYFQGNSAPDKSGLPSDRFSAERTGGSVSTLTIQRTQQEDSAVYLCASSLEQGSAKNIQYFGAGTRLSVL.

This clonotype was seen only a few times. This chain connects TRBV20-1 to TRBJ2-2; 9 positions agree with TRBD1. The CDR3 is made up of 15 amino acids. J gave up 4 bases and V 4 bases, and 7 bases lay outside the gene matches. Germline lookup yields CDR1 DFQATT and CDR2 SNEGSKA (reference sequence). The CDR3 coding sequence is TGCAGTGCTAATCGACAGGGGGTTGGCACCGGGGAGCTGTTTTTT. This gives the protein CSANRQGVGTGELFF.

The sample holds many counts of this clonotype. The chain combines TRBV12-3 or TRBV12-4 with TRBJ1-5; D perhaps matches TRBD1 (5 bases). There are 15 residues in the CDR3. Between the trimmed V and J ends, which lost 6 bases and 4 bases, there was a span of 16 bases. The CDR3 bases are TGTGCCAGCAGGACGTCGGGGCTGATGAATCAGCCCCAGCATTTT. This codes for CASRTSGLMNQPQHF.

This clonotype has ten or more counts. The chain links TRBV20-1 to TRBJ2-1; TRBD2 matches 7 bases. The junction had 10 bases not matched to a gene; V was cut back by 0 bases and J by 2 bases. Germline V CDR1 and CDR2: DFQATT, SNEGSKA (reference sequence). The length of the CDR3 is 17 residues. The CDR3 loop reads CSARDYRASGPYNEQFF. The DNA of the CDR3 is TGCAGTGCTAGAGATTATAGGGCTAGCGGACCCTACAATGAGCAGTTCTTC.

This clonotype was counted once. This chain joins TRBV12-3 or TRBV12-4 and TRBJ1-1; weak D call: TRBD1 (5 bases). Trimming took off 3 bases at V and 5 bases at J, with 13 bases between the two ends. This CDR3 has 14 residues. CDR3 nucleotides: TGTGCCAGCAGTTTCGGGCAGGGAGGGACTGAAGCTTTCTTT. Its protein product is CASSFGQGGTEAFF.

CDR3 DNA: TGTGCCATCAGTGACAGGGAGCTCCGGGAGACCCAGTACTTC. This translates into CAISDRELRETQYF. The rearrangement links TRBV10-3 to TRBJ2-5, with D perhaps assigned TRBD1 or TRBD2 (5 bases each). This CDR3 spans 14 amino acids. The V and J ends lost 3 bases and 5 bases respectively, with 13 bases between them. The germline gives CDR1 ENHRY, CDR2 SYGVKD.

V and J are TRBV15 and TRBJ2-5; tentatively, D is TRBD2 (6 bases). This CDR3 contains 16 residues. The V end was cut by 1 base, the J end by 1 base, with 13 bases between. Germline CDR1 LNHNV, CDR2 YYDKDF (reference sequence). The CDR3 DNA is TGTGCCACCAGCAGAGGGAGGGGAGTTTTCCAAGAGACCCAGTACTTC. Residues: CATSRGRGVFQETQYF.

The chain's CDR3 is CASSFLGEDTQYF. The DNA of the CDR3 is TGTGCCAGCAGTTTCTTGGGAGAAGATACGCAGTATTTT. This chain links TRBV27 with TRBJ2-3; tentative D call: TRBD2 (5 bases). CDR1 and CDR2 (germline): MNHEY, SMNVEV (reference sequence). Trimming removed 3 bases at V and 5 bases at J, with 9 bases between. The CDR3 loop spans 13 amino acids.

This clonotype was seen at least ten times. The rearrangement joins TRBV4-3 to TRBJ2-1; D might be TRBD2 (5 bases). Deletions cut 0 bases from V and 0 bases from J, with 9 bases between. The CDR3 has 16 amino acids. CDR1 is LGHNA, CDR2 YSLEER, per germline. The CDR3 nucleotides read TGCGCCAGCAGCCAAGAAGCGGATAGCTCCTACAATGAGCAGTTCTTC. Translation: CASSQEADSSYNEQFF.

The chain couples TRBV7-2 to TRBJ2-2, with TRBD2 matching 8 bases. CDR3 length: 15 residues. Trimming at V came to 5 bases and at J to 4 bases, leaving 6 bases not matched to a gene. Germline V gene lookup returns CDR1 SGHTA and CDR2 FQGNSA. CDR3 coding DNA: TGTGCCAGCAGCGTTCGGGGGGGCGGCACCGGGGAGCTGTTTTTT. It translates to CASSVRGGGTGELFF.

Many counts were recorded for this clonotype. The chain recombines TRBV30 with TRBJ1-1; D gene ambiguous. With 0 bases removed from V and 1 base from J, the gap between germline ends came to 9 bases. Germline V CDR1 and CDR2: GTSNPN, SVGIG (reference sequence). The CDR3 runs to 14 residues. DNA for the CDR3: TGTGCCTGGAGTGTAAAGGGAGCGAACACTGAAGCTTTCTTT. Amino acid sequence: CAWSVKGANTEAFF.

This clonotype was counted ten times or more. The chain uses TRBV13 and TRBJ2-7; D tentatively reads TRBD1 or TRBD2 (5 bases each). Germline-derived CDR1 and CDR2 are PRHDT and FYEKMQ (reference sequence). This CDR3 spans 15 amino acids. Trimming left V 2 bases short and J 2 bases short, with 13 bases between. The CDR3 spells CASSLLGTIPYEQYF. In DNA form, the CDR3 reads TGTGCCAGCAGCTTACTAGGGACGATCCCCTACGAGCAGTACTTC.

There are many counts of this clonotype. The CDR3 region has the DNA TGCAGTGCTAGAGATCCCCAGGTGTGGTCACCCCTCCACTTT. Its translation: CSARDPQVWSPLHF. V usage is TRBV20-1 and J usage is TRBJ1-6; D unresolved. Germline V gives CDR1 DFQATT, CDR2 SNEGSKA (reference sequence). The ends were cut back, 0 bases at V and 10 bases at J, with 13 bases in the middle. The CDR3 sequence is 14 residues long.

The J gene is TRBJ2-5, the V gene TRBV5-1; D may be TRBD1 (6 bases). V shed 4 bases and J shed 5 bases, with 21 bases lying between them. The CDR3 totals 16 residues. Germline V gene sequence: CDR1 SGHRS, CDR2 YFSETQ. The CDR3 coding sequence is TGCGCCAGCAGCACAACCGGGACATCGAAACCGGAGACCCAGTACTTC. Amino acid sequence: CASSTTGTSKPETQYF.

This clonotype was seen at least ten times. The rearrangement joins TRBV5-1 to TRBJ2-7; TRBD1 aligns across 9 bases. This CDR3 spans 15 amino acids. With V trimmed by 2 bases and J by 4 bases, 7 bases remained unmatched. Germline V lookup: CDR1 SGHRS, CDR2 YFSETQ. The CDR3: CASSLQTGGLYEQYF. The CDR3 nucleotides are TGCGCCAGCAGCTTACAGACAGGGGGTCTTTACGAGCAGTACTTC.

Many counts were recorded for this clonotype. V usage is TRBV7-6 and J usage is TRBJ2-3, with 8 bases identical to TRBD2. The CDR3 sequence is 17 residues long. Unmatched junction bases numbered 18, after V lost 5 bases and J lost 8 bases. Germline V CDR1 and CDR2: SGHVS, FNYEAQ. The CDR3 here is CASSPRGGSGITGTQYF. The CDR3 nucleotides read TGTGCCAGCAGCCCGCGTGGGGGTAGCGGGATCACGGGTACGCAGTATTTT.

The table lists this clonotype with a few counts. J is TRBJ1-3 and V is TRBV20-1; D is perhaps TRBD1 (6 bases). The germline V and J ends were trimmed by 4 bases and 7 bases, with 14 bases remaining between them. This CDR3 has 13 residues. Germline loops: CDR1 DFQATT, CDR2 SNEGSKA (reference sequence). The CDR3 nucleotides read TGCAGTGCTAAGGACAGCCGGGGGAACACCATATATTTT. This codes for CSAKDSRGNTIYF.

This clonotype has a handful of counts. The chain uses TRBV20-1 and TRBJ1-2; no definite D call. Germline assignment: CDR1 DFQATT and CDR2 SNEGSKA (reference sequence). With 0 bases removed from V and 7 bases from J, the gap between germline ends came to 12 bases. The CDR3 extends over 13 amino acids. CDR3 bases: TGCAGTGCTAGAGAGGGAGGGTCGAGTGGCTACACCTTC. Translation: CSAREGGSSGYTF.

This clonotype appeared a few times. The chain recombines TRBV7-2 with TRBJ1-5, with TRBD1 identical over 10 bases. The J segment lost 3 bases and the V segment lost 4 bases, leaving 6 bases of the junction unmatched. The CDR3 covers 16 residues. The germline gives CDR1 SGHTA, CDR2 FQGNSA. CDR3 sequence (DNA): TGTGCCAGCAGCTGGGGACAGGGGTCGTACAATCAGCCCCAGCATTTT. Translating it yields CASSWGQGSYNQPQHF.